Sequencing of this T cell receptor (beta chain) was carried out in a study of T cells in Graves' hyperthyroidism and ophthalmopathy. Trimming stripped 1 base from V and 7 bases from J, with 13 bases between. There are 14 residues in the CDR3. Germline loops: CDR1 MNHNS, CDR2 SASEGT. TCR beta CDR3 sequences were amplified from RNA transcripts. The HTBI set primed first-round TCR CDR3 RT-PCR. TCRdb recomputed calls from the multiplex PCR reads with MiXCR, one row per CDR3 protein. The repertoire consists of hundreds of thousands of distinct CDR3 sequences, with roughly 14% occurring once and the leading ten covering around 4.5%.

Sequencing was carried out using blood. This TCR came from a woman aged 40 to 50 with Graves' ophthalmopathy. The chain uses TRBV6-1 and TRBJ1-2; D is possibly TRBD1 (5 bases). In DNA, the CDR3 is TGTGCCAGCAGTGAAGATGGGGGTTTGCGTGGCTACACCTTC. Translation gives CASSEDGGLRGYTF.